Each of the 24 T cell receptor beta chains below was sequenced from the same sample in a study of blood T cell repertoires in COVID-19. Generated by immunoSEQ multiplex PCR, the TCRdb table keeps only in-frame clones and is missing some. The table shows roughly 230,000 clones, with nearly 90% occurring only once. Sequencing was carried out using peripheral blood. The receptors derive from an older woman with COVID-19, enrolled during active disease.

This clone was seen once. The chain recombines TRBV19 with TRBJ1-6; TRBD1 matches at 9 bases. After removal of 5 bases from V and 7 bases from J, the junction contained 3 bases not matched to a gene. Germline V gene lookup returns CDR1 LNHDA and CDR2 SQIVND (reference sequence). The CDR3 contains 14 residues. DNA of the CDR3: TGTGCCAGTAGTCAGGGGACAGGGAATTCACCCCTCCACTTT. Protein: CASSQGTGNSPLHF.

On this clone itself: The same CDR3 can be traced to other DNA sequences in this sample. The chain carries TRBV19 and TRBJ1-1; D ambiguous. Germline V gene lookup returns CDR1 LNHDA and CDR2 SQIVND (reference sequence). The CDR3 is 12 amino acids. V was clipped by 5 bases and J by 1 base, with 5 bases between them. In DNA form, the CDR3 reads TGTGCCAGTAGTTTCCGGAACACTGAAGCTTTCTTT. It specifies CASSFRNTEAFF.

The chain carries TRBV4-1 and TRBJ1-1, with D unresolved. The germline V and J ends were trimmed by 1 base and 2 bases, with 14 bases remaining between them. The CDR3 has 16 amino acids. Looked up from germline, CDR1 is MGHRA and CDR2 is YSYEKL. The CDR3 loop is CASSQVLRAGNTEAFF. The CDR3 DNA reads as TGCGCCAGCAGCCAAGTATTGCGAGCGGGTAACACTGAAGCTTTCTTT.

The V and J genes are TRBV5-1 and TRBJ1-2; 8 bases map to TRBD1. V was pared by 2 bases and J by 2 bases, with 5 bases of the junction left unmatched. The germline gives CDR1 SGHRS, CDR2 YFSETQ. The length of the CDR3 is 15 residues. The CDR3 here is CASSFQGAGNYGYTF. CDR3 bases: TGCGCCAGCAGCTTCCAGGGGGCCGGGAACTATGGCTACACCTTC.

The chain recombines TRBV4-3 with TRBJ1-2, with unresolved D. V was clipped by 5 bases and J by 4 bases, with 11 bases between them. CDR1 LGHNA and CDR2 YSLEER come from the germline V gene. The CDR3 loop spans 13 amino acids. The CDR3 is CASSYGRSYGYTF. The DNA for the CDR3 is TGCGCCAGCAGCTATGGTAGGAGCTATGGCTACACCTTC.

The V call is TRBV5-1, the J call TRBJ1-2, with 9 bases that match TRBD1. The germline gives CDR1 SGHRS, CDR2 YFSETQ. J gave up 8 bases and V 0 bases, and 5 bases lay outside the gene matches. The CDR3 is 14 amino acids. CDR3 bases: TGCGCCAGCAGCTTGGACGGGACAGGGAAGGGCTACACCTTC. Translated, it gives CASSLDGTGKGYTF.

J is TRBJ1-4 and V is TRBV21-1; TRBD1 is taken as the D call from the table, unchecked against the DNA. TRBV21-1 is described as a pseudogene. The CDR3 is made up of 14 amino acids. CDR3 protein: CASSIRQGSLKLFF. The CDR3 coding sequence is TGTGCCAGCAGCATCCGACAGGGTAGCCTAAAACTGTTTTTT.

The CDR3 protein is CASSTRQSTEAFF. The CDR3 DNA reads TGTGCCAGCAGCACCAGACAGAGCACTGAAGCTTTCTTT. This chain uses TRBV13 with TRBJ1-1; D may be TRBD1 (5 bases). The CDR3 sequence is 13 residues long. Between the trimmed V and J ends, which lost 5 bases and 4 bases, there was a span of 11 bases. Germline values: CDR1 PRHDT, CDR2 FYEKMQ (reference sequence).

The chain recombines TRBV7-9 with TRBJ2-1; 9 nucleotides align to TRBD2. Looked up from germline, CDR1 is SEHNR and CDR2 is FQNEAQ (reference sequence). V shed 5 bases, J shed 3 bases, and the junction held 8 bases outside the gene matches. This CDR3 has 16 residues. CDR3 sequence (DNA): TGTGCCAGCAGCCCCATACCTAGCGGGGACTACAATGAGCAGTTCTTC. The encoded protein is CASSPIPSGDYNEQFF.

This clone was counted a few times. This chain connects TRBV7-2 to TRBJ2-7; 7 positions match TRBD2. The germline V gene encodes CDR1 SGHTA and CDR2 FQGNSA. The V and J ends lost 2 bases and 5 bases, in that order; junction bases with no gene match: 6. This CDR3 has 14 residues. CDR3 in DNA: TGTGCCAGCAGCTTATTGTCTAGCGGCGACGAGCAGTACTTC. It encodes CASSLLSSGDEQYF.

The V gene is TRBV5-5, the J gene TRBJ1-2, with no clear D. V was clipped by 0 bases and J by 2 bases, with 5 bases between them. This CDR3 has 13 residues. Germline values: CDR1 SGHKS, CDR2 YYEKEE (reference sequence). The CDR3, as DNA: TGTGCCAGCAGCTTGGGAGGGAACTATGGCTACACCTTC. It codes for CASSLGGNYGYTF.

This CDR3 is CASSHGGSNTEAFF. CDR3 nucleotide sequence: TGTGCCAGCAGTCACGGGGGATCGAACACTGAAGCTTTCTTT. The chain has TRBV6-5 and TRBJ1-1; possibly TRBD1 for D (5 bases). Trimming pared 5 bases from V and 1 base from J, leaving 11 bases between. The CDR3 has 14 amino acids. CDR1 is MNHEY, CDR2 SVGAGI, per germline.

The V gene is TRBV29-1, the J gene TRBJ2-2, with D possibly being TRBD1 (5 bases). This CDR3 has 14 amino acids. Germline lookup yields CDR1 SQVTM and CDR2 ANQGSEA. The V and J ends lost 4 bases and 1 base respectively, with 10 bases between them. This CDR3 reads CSVAGRENTGELFF. For the CDR3, the DNA is TGCAGCGTTGCCGGCAGGGAGAACACCGGGGAGCTGTTTTTT.

This clone was recorded once. The chain carries TRBV9 and TRBJ1-1; D perhaps matches TRBD1 (6 bases). This CDR3 comprises 14 residues. Germline CDR1 and CDR2: SGDLS and YYNGEE. Trimming took off 1 base at V and 4 bases at J, with 11 bases between the two ends. This CDR3 is CASSVSGGATEAFF. The CDR3 nucleotides read TGTGCCAGCAGCGTATCTGGGGGGGCCACTGAAGCTTTCTTT.

V is TRBV11-3 and J is TRBJ2-1, with D unclear. V dropped 2 bases and J dropped 2 bases, with 10 bases sitting between them. The CDR3 length is 15 residues. From germline, CDR1 is SGHNT and CDR2 YENEEA. The CDR3 region has the DNA TGTGCCAGCAGCTTAACTACGGCAGCCTACAATGAGCAGTTCTTC. Translated, it gives CASSLTTAAYNEQFF.

This sequence joins TRBV10-3 and TRBJ2-7; 7 bases map to TRBD2. Unmatched junction bases numbered 3, after V lost 6 bases and J lost 4 bases. This CDR3 contains 12 residues. The germline V gene has CDR1 ENHRY and CDR2 SYGVKD. In DNA form, the CDR3 reads TGTGCCATCAGCCCGCGGGGGTACGAGCAGTACTTC. Protein product: CAISPRGYEQYF.

V usage is TRBV18 and J usage is TRBJ1-2; D might be TRBD1 (5 bases). This CDR3 has 15 amino acids. The V gene lost 3 bases and the J gene lost 0 bases, with 11 bases spanning the gap. Looked up from germline, CDR1 is KGHSH and CDR2 is LQKENI. The CDR3 region is CASSPSGTTNYGYTF. In DNA form, the CDR3 reads TGTGCCAGCTCACCTTCGGGGACTACTAACTATGGCTACACCTTC.

This chain uses TRBV9 with TRBJ1-2; 8 nucleotides line up with TRBD1. The J segment lost 4 bases and the V segment lost 3 bases, leaving 14 bases of the junction unmatched. Per germline, CDR1 SGDLS and CDR2 YYNGEE. The length of the CDR3 is 17 residues. The CDR3 reads CASSARSYRGLGYGYTF. The CDR3, as DNA: TGTGCCAGCAGCGCCCGGAGTTACAGGGGGTTGGGCTATGGCTACACCTTC.

The CDR3 spells CASSVGGSQGASTGELFF. The CDR3 DNA follows: TGTGCCAGCAGCGTAGGAGGGTCCCAGGGGGCGAGCACCGGGGAGCTGTTTTTT. This sequence joins TRBV9 and TRBJ2-2; 8 nucleotides line up with TRBD1. The CDR3 length is 18 residues. V lost 0 bases and J lost 4; bases outside the gene matches: 11. The germline gives CDR1 SGDLS, CDR2 YYNGEE.

V usage is TRBV7-9 and J usage is TRBJ2-7, with 8 nucleotides matching TRBD1. The V gene's germline CDR1 is SEHNR and CDR2 FQNEAQ (reference sequence). Trimming cost V 4 bases and J 3 bases; bases outside gene matches: 8. The CDR3 loop spans 15 amino acids. For the CDR3, the DNA is TGTGCCAGCAGCTCGCCCGCAGGGGGCGTCTACGAGCAGTACTTC. Encoded protein: CASSSPAGGVYEQYF.

This chain joins TRBV19 and TRBJ2-1; D possibly corresponds to TRBD1 (5 bases). V dropped 7 bases and J dropped 5 bases, with 15 bases sitting between them. This CDR3 is built from 14 residues. Germline V gene data show CDR1 as LNHDA and CDR2 as SQIVND (reference sequence). The CDR3 DNA sequence: TGTGCCAGTACCTCCCGACAGCTTGACAATGAGCAGTTCTTC. Amino acids: CASTSRQLDNEQFF.

This chain links TRBV3-1 (or the pseudogene TRBV3-2) with TRBJ2-2; D gene uncertain. The germline V and J ends were trimmed by 0 bases and 5 bases, with 7 bases remaining between them. This CDR3 has 14 amino acids. Germline lookup yields CDR1 LGHDT and CDR2 YNNKEL (reference sequence). The CDR3, as DNA: TGTGCCAGCAGCCAAGAAATACAAACCGGGGAGCTGTTTTTT. Protein sequence: CASSQEIQTGELFF.

This chain joins TRBV6-5 and TRBJ1-1, with D hard to call. Trimming took off 6 bases at V and 11 bases at J, with 13 bases between the two ends. The V gene's germline CDR1 is MNHEY and CDR2 SVGAGI. The CDR3 is 11 amino acids. The CDR3 DNA reads TGTGCCAGCAGGGGCTCCTCAGAGGCTTTCTTT. Its translation is CASRGSSEAFF.

The rearrangement uses TRBV7-2 and TRBJ2-1; D not certain. The V end was cut by 1 base, the J end by 0 bases, with 7 bases between. The CDR3 totals 15 residues. Germline V gene data show CDR1 as SGHTA and CDR2 as FQGNSA. CDR3 loop: CASSLDLVSYNEQFF. Here the CDR3 DNA reads TGTGCCAGCAGCTTAGATCTAGTCTCCTACAATGAGCAGTTCTTC.